This entry lists 21 T cell receptor beta chains sequenced from one sample in a study of cytomegalovirus exposure and HLA in healthy donors. The PCR ran on 60 Vbeta and 13 Jbeta primers. Profiled with immunoSEQ multiplex PCR; TCRdb holds only in-frame clones, not every one. The sample contains around 200,000 clones, approximately 70% of which appear only once. The sequencing sample was made of PBMCs. These receptors were collected from a man aged 35 to 55 in good health and CMV-seropositive.

In its sample, this clone was seen a few times. The J gene is TRBJ1-2, the V gene TRBV28; D is ambiguous. Trimming shortened V by 2 bases and J by 6 bases, and 16 bases separated the two germline ends. Germline values: CDR1 MDHEN, CDR2 SYDVKM. CDR3 length: 15 amino acids. CDR3: CASSLPDSSGDGYTF. In nucleotides, the CDR3 is TGTGCCAGCAGTTTACCGGACTCTTCCGGGGATGGCTACACCTTC.

This clone was picked up one time. The chain combines TRBV11-2 with TRBJ2-7; possible D gene TRBD2, 5 bases. CDR3 length equals 13 residues. Germline CDR1 is SGHAT and CDR2 is FQNNGV. V shed 5 bases and J shed 0 bases, with 8 bases lying between them. The CDR3 bases are TGTGCCAGCAGCCCCCGGGGCTCCTACGAGCAGTACTTC. It encodes CASSPRGSYEQYF. Full variable domain (outside the CDR3, taken from reference TRBV11-2 and TRBJ2-7): EAGVAQSPRYKIIEKRQSVAFWCNPISGHATLYWYQQILGQGPKLLIQFQNNGVVDDSQLPKDRFSAERLKGVDSTLKIQPAKLEDSAVYLCASSPRGSYEQYFGPGTRLTVT.

The chain employs TRBV7-9 and TRBJ1-5; TRBD1 agrees at 7 bases. V trimming: 5 bases; J trimming: 4 bases; junction bases outside the gene matches: 2. Germline loops: CDR1 SEHNR, CDR2 FQNEAQ (reference sequence). The CDR3 is made up of 13 amino acids. The DNA of the CDR3 is TGTGCCAGCAGCGTGACAGGGAATCAGCCCCAGCATTTT. It is translated as CASSVTGNQPQHF.

V is TRBV10-3 and J is TRBJ1-1; D gene uncertain. V was trimmed by 7 bases and J by 4 bases, leaving 13 bases between them. Germline V gene sequence: CDR1 ENHRY, CDR2 SYGVKD. This CDR3 is built from 13 residues. The CDR3 DNA reads TGTGCCATCATGGGGTCGGCGGGCACTGAAGCTTTCTTT. Translating gives CAIMGSAGTEAFF.

CDR3 residues: CASSQDRGLAGRHTDTQYF. CDR3 nucleotide sequence: TGCGCCAGCAGCCAAGATCGGGGACTAGCGGGGAGGCACACAGATACGCAGTATTTT. This chain connects TRBV4-1 to TRBJ2-3; 13 bases align to TRBD2. Germline V gene data show CDR1 as MGHRA and CDR2 as YSYEKL. The CDR3 is made up of 19 amino acids. V gave up 0 bases and J gave up 2 bases; unmatched junction bases: 8.

The chain carries TRBV5-5 and TRBJ1-6; the D is unclear. V was cut by 0 bases and J by 7 bases, with 8 bases left in between. The CDR3 spans 14 residues. Germline CDR1 SGHKS, CDR2 YYEKEE (reference sequence). The CDR3 loop is CASSLVIANSPLHF. CDR3 DNA sequence: TGTGCCAGCAGCTTGGTGATAGCAAATTCACCCCTCCACTTT.

About this clone itself: Germline and junction disagree at one end, which may indicate a read error. The V and J genes are TRBV11-2 and TRBJ2-7; no reliable D call. The CDR3 totals 14 residues. The germline gives CDR1 SGHAT, CDR2 FQNNGV. The CDR3 nucleotides read TGTGCCAACAGCCCAGTTGGAGTCCCTTGGGAGCAGTACTTC. Translation gives CANSPVGVPWEQYF.

The V and J genes are TRBV29-1 and TRBJ1-2; TRBD1 matches at 7 bases. There are 16 residues in the CDR3. Per germline, CDR1 SQVTM and CDR2 ANQGSEA. The V segment lost 0 bases and the J segment 4 bases; nucleotides outside the gene matches: 11. CDR3 in amino acids: CSVEDRGGGAGYGYTF. CDR3 in DNA: TGCAGCGTTGAAGATCGTGGAGGGGGCGCGGGCTATGGCTACACCTTC. The full variable domain, completed using reference TRBV29-1 and TRBJ1-2, is SAVISQKPSRDICQRGTSLTIQCQVDSQVTMMFWYRQQPGQSLTLIATANQGSEATYESGFVIDKFPISRPNLTFSTLTVSNMSPEDSSIYLCSVEDRGGGAGYGYTFGSGTRLTVV.

In this sample, this clone turned up once. The V gene is TRBV19, the J gene TRBJ2-3; TRBD1 matches 8 bases. The V segment lost 9 bases and the J segment 0 bases; nucleotides outside the gene matches: 17. This CDR3 has 18 residues. Germline V lookup: CDR1 LNHDA, CDR2 SQIVND (reference sequence). CDR3 region: CARGRFRGQWLSTDTQYF. For the CDR3, the DNA is TGTGCCAGAGGGAGATTCAGGGGGCAATGGCTGAGCACAGATACGCAGTATTTT. Together with reference TRBV19 and TRBJ2-3, the CDR3 gives the full variable domain: DGGITQSPKYLFRKEGQNVTLSCEQNLNHDAMYWYRQDPGQGLRLIYYSQIVNDFQKGDIAEGYSVSREKKESFPLTVTSAQKNPTAFYLCARGRFRGQWLSTDTQYFGPGTRLTVL.

V and J are TRBV7-2 and TRBJ2-5; D unclear. The J call may be in error: the DNA end matches TRBJ2-7 better. The CDR3 length is 16 residues. CDR1 and CDR2 from the germline V gene are SGHTA and FQGNSA. CDR3 DNA: TGTGCCAGCAGCTTAGTGGAGTCGGCCGGTCTGTACGAGCAGTACTTC. This translates into CASSLVESAGLYEQYF.

This clone was recorded a few times. The gene calls are TRBV7-6 and TRBJ2-5, with D possibly TRBD2 on 5 matching bases. The CDR3 is 15 amino acids. Trimming took 5 bases from V and 5 from J, leaving 18 bases between them. CDR1 is SGHVS and CDR2 is FNYEAQ in the germline V gene. The CDR3 reads CASSPRPFRGETQYF. The CDR3 nucleotides are TGTGCCAGCAGCCCCCGACCCTTCCGAGGGGAGACCCAGTACTTC.

The chain couples TRBV28 to TRBJ1-5; D uncertain. Trimming shortened V by 3 bases and J by 9 bases, and 6 bases separated the two germline ends. In germline, CDR1 is MDHEN, CDR2 SYDVKM. The CDR3 extends over 11 amino acids. The chain's CDR3 is CASSFPGPQHF. The CDR3, as DNA: TGTGCCAGCAGTTTTCCCGGGCCCCAGCATTTT.

V usage is TRBV6-4 and J usage is TRBJ2-5, with D uncertain. This CDR3 is built from 15 residues. Germline V gives CDR1 MRHNA, CDR2 SNTAGT. V lost 0 bases, J lost 3 bases, and 11 bases lay in between. CDR3 protein: CASSDSGSPKETQYF. Written as DNA, the CDR3 is TGTGCCAGCAGTGACTCGGGTAGCCCCAAAGAGACCCAGTACTTC.

The chain combines TRBV5-6 with TRBJ2-7, with D maybe TRBD1 (5 bases). Germline V gives CDR1 SGHDT, CDR2 YYEEEE. The CDR3 has 12 amino acids. The V gene lost 4 bases and the J gene lost 6 bases, with 11 bases spanning the gap. The CDR3 DNA is TGTGCCAGCAGCCCAGGGATCCGCGAGCAGTACTTC. This translates into CASSPGIREQYF.

The chain links TRBV2 to TRBJ1-4; a weak D match, TRBD1 (6 bases). Germline V gives CDR1 SNHLY, CDR2 FYNNEI. V lost 7 bases and J 8 bases, leaving 17 bases between the germline ends. The length of the CDR3 is 14 residues. CDR3 loop: CASNQGFTNEKLFF. The CDR3 nucleotides are TGTGCCAGCAATCAGGGGTTCACAAACGAAAAACTGTTTTTT.

V is TRBV18 and J is TRBJ2-5; D might be TRBD2 (5 bases). The V end was cut by 3 bases, the J end by 7 bases, with 18 bases between. Germline CDR1 KGHSH, CDR2 LQKENI. The CDR3 runs to 15 residues. The CDR3 is CASSPQDDPGGTQYF. CDR3 in DNA: TGTGCCAGCTCACCTCAGGACGACCCCGGAGGGACCCAGTACTTC.

V and J are TRBV4-1 and TRBJ1-5; D not resolved. The CDR3 is 17 residues long. The germline gives CDR1 MGHRA, CDR2 YSYEKL. Trimming removed 3 bases at V and 2 bases at J, with 17 bases between. The CDR3 DNA sequence: TGCGCCAGCAGCCATAGACTCGACCTGGAGGGCAATCAGCCCCAGCATTTT. Translated: CASSHRLDLEGNQPQHF.

In this sample, this clone turned up once. V gene TRBV28 combines with J gene TRBJ2-7; D is perhaps TRBD2 (7 bases). CDR1 and CDR2 (germline): MDHEN, SYDVKM. Trimming cost V 6 bases and J 7 bases, with 19 bases left between them. The CDR3 contains 14 residues. The DNA of the CDR3 is TGTGCCAGCAGGGAGGGGGGGAACTTCGAGGAGCAGTACTTC. This encodes CASREGGNFEEQYF.

This rearrangement joins TRBV4-2 to TRBJ2-5, with 9 bases matching TRBD2. V lost 1 base, J lost 2 bases, and 8 bases stayed unmatched. CDR3 size: 17 residues. Germline loops: CDR1 LGHNA, CDR2 YNFKEQ. The CDR3 sequence is CASSQGGRGGAQETQYF. The CDR3 DNA reads TGTGCCAGCAGCCAAGGGGGCCGCGGGGGGGCGCAAGAGACCCAGTACTTC.

The genes are TRBV11-2 and TRBJ2-3; 13 bases align to TRBD2. There are 15 residues in the CDR3. The trim removed 7 bases at V and 7 bases at J, leaving 8 bases unmatched. Germline V gene lookup returns CDR1 SGHAT and CDR2 FQNNGV. The CDR3: CASTQTSGGFYTQYF. For the CDR3, the DNA is TGTGCCAGCACCCAGACTAGCGGGGGGTTCTATACGCAGTATTTT.

The V gene is TRBV11-2, the J gene TRBJ1-4, with TRBD1 as a possible D gene (5 bases). V was clipped by 4 bases and J by 0 bases, with 15 bases between them. CDR1 and CDR2 (germline): SGHAT, FQNNGV. CDR3 size: 17 residues. Here the CDR3 DNA reads TGTGCCAGCAGCTCGGGGGGTTTCCCTGCAACTAATGAAAAACTGTTTTTT. Translated, it gives CASSSGGFPATNEKLFF.